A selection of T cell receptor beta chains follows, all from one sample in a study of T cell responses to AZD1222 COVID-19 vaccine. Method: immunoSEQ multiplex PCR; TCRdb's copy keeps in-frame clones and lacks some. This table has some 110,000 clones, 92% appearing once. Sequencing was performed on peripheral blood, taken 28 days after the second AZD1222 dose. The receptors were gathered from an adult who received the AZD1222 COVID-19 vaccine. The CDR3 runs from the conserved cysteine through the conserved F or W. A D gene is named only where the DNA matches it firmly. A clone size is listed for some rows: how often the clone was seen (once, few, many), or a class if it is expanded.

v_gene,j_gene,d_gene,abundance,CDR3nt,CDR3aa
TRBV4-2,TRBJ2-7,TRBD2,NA,TGTGCCAGCAGCCAAGTCCAGCGGGAGGCCGAATCCTACGAGCAGTACTTC,CASSQVQREAESYEQYF
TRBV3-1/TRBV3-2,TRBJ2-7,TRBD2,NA,TGTGCCAGCAGTCCGTTAGCGGGGCCTTACGAGCAGTACTTC,CASSPLAGPYEQYF
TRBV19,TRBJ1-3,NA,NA,TGTGCCAGTAGTCCCTCCGGGACACCCAACACCATATATTTT,CASSPSGTPNTIYF
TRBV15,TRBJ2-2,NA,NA,TGTGCCACCAAGCAGTACACCGGGGAGCTGTTTTTT,CATKQYTGELFF
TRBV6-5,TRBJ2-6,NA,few,TGTGCCAGCAGTTCGGTTTACTCTGGGGCCAACGTCCTGACTTTC,CASSSVYSGANVLTF
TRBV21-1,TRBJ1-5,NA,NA,TGTGCCAGCAGCAAAGCGGGGGTGCGGGGTAATCAGCCCCAGCATTTT,CASSKAGVRGNQPQHF
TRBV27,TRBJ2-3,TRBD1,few,TGTGCCAGCAGTTTATTGACAGGGGGCACAGATACGCAGTATTTT,CASSLLTGGTDTQYF
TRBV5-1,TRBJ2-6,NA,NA,TGCGCCAGCAGCTTGGCCATAGGCGGGGCCAACGTCCTGACTTTC,CASSLAIGGANVLTF
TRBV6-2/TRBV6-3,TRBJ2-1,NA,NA,TGTGCCAGCAGTTACTCGAAGGGCAGTAAATACACCGCCTACAATGAGCAGTTCTTC,CASSYSKGSKYTAYNEQFF
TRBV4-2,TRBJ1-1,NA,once,TGTGCCAGCAGCCAAGAGTCAGCAGGGAGTTCTTCTATGAACACTGAAGCTTTCTTT,CASSQESAGSSSMNTEAFF
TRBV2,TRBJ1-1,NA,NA,TGTGCCAGCAGTGAAGGGCATAACACTGAAGCTTTCTTT,CASSEGHNTEAFF
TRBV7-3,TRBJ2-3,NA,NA,TGTGCCAGCAGCTCCTCTAGGACAGATACGCAGTATTTT,CASSSSRTDTQYF
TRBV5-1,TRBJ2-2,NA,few,TGCGCCAGCAGCTTGCATGGGCCCTCGAACACCGGGGAGCTGTTTTTT,CASSLHGPSNTGELFF
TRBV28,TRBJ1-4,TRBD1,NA,TGTGCCAGCAGCTCGGACAGGGAAGGCTTCTATGGAAAACTGTTTTTT,CASSSDREGFYGKLFF
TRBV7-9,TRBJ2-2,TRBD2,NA,TGTGCCAGCAGCCTCGGGACTAGCGGGAGTCAAGAAGGGGCCGGGGAGCTGTTTTTT,CASSLGTSGSQEGAGELFF
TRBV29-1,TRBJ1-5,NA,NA,TGCAGCGTTGGGGGGTCGGAGCAGCCCCAGCATTTT,CSVGGSEQPQHF
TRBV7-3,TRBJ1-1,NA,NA,TGTGCCAGCAGCTTTGACAGTTGGACTGAAGCTTTCTTT,CASSFDSWTEAFF